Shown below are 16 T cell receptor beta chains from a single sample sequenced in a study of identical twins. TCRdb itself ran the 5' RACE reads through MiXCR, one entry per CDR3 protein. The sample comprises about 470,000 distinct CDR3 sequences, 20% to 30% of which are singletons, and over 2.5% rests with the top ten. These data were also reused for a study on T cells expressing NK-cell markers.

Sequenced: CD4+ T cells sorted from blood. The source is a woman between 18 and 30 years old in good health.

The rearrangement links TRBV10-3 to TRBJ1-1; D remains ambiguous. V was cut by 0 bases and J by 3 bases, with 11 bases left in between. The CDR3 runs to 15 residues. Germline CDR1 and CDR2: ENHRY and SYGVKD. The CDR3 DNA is TGTGCCATCAGTGAGTCGGCCGTTAGGCACACTGAAGCTTTCTTT. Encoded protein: CAISESAVRHTEAFF.

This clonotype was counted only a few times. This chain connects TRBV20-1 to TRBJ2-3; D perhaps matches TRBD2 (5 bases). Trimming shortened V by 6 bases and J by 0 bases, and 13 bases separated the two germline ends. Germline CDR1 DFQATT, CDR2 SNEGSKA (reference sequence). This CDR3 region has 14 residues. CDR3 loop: CSAFRSGSTDTQYF. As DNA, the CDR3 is TGCAGTGCATTTCGAAGCGGCAGCACAGATACGCAGTATTTT.

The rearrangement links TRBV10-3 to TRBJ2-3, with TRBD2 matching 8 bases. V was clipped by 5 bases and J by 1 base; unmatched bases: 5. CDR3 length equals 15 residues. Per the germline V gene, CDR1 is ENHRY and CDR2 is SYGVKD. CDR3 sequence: CAISPAGVRTDTQYF. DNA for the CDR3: TGTGCCATCAGTCCAGCGGGAGTCCGCACAGATACGCAGTATTTT.

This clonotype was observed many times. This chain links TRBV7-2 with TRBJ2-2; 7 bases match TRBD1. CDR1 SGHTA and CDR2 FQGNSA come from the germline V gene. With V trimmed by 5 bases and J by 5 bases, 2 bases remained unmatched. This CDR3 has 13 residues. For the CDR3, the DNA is TGTGCCAGCAGCCCACAGGGGACCGGGGAGCTGTTTTTT. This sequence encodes CASSPQGTGELFF.

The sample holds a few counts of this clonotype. CDR3 nucleotides: TGCGCCAGCAGCTTGGGACAAAACAAAGAGACCCAGTACTTC. Translating it yields CASSLGQNKETQYF. This sequence joins TRBV5-1 and TRBJ2-5, with D uncertain. Trimming cost V 0 bases and J 3 bases, with 9 bases left between them. The CDR3 contains 14 residues. The germline V gene encodes CDR1 SGHRS and CDR2 YFSETQ. The complete variable domain, with remaining parts taken from reference TRBV5-1 and TRBJ2-5, reads KAGVTQTPRYLIKTRGQQVTLSCSPISGHRSVSWYQQTPGQGLQFLFEYFSETQRNKGNFPGRFSGRQFSNSRSEMNVSTLELGDSALYLCASSLGQNKETQYFGPGTRLLVL.

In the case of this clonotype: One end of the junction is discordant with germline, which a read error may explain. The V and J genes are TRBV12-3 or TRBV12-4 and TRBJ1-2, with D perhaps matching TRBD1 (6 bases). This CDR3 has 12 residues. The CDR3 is CASSFTGRLVSF. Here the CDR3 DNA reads TGTGCCAGCAGTTTTACAGGGCGTCTCGTATCCTTC.

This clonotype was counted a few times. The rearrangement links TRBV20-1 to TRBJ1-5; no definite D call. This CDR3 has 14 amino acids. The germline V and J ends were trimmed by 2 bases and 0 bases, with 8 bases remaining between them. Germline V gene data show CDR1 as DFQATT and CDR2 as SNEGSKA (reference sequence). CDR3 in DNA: TGCAGTGCTAGACAGAAGTATAGCAATCAGCCCCAGCATTTT. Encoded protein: CSARQKYSNQPQHF.

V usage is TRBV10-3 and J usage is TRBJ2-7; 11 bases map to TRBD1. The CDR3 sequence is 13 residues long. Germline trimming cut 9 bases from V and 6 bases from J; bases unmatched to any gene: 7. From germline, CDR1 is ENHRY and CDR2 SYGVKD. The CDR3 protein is CAISSGTGGEQYF. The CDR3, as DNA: TGTGCCATTTCGTCCGGGACAGGGGGCGAGCAGTACTTC.

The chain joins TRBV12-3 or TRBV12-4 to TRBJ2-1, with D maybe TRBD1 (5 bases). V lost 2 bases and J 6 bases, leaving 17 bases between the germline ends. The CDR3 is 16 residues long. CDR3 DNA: TGTGCCAGCAGTTTATCTCCTCGCAGGGTGGTCAATGAGCAGTTCTTC. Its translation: CASSLSPRRVVNEQFF.

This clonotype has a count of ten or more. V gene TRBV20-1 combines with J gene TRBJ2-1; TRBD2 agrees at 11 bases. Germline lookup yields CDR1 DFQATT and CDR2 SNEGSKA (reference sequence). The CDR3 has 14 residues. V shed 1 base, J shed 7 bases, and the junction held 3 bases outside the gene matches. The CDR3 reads CSARATSGVNEQFF. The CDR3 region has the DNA TGCAGTGCTAGAGCGACTAGCGGGGTAAATGAGCAGTTCTTC.

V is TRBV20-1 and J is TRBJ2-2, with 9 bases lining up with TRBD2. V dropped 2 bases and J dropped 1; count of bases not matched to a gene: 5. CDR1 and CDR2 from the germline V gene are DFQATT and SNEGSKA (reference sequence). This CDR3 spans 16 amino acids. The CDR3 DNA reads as TGCAGTGCTAGACCTAGCGGGGTCCTGAACACCGGGGAGCTGTTTTTT. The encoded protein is CSARPSGVLNTGELFF.

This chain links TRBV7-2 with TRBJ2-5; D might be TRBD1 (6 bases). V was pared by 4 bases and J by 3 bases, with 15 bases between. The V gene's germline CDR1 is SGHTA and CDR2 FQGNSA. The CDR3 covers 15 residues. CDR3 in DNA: TGTGCCAGCAGCTGGGTTTCGACAGGAAAAGAGACCCAGTACTTC. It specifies CASSWVSTGKETQYF.

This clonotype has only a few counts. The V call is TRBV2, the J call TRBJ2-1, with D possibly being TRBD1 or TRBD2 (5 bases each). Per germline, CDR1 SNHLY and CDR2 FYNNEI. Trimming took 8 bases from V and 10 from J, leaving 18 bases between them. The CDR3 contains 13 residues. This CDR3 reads CASAFVQGREQFF. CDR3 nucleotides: TGTGCCAGCGCTTTTGTCCAGGGACGGGAGCAGTTCTTC. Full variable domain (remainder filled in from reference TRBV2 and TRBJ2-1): EPEVTQTPSHQVTQMGQEVILRCVPISNHLYFYWYRQILGQKVEFLVSFYNNEISEKSEIFDDQFSVERPDGSNFTLKIRSTKLEDSAMYFCASAFVQGREQFFGPGTRLTVL.

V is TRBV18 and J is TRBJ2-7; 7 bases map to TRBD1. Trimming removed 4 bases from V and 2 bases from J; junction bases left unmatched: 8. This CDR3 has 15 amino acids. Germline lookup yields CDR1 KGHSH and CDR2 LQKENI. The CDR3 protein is CASSLGTVGTYEQYF. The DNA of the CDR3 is TGTGCCAGCTCACTAGGGACAGTTGGAACCTACGAGCAGTACTTC.

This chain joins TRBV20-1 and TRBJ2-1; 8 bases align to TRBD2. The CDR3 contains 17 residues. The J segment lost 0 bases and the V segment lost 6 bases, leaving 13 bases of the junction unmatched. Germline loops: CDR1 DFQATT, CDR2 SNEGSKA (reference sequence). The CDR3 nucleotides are TGCAGTGCCAGTTCCCGGGGGGGACGAAGCTCCTACAATGAGCAGTTCTTC. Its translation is CSASSRGGRSSYNEQFF.

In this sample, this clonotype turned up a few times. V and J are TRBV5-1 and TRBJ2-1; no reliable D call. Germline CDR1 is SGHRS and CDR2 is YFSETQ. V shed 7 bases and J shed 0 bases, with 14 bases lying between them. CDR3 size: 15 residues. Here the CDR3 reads CASLSGSSSYNEQFF. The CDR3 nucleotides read TGCGCCAGCCTCTCCGGGTCTAGCTCCTACAATGAGCAGTTCTTC.